This record concerns one T cell receptor beta chain sequence. This CDR3 has 17 amino acids. Between the trimmed V and J ends, which lost 1 base and 0 bases, there was a span of 15 bases. Germline V gene data show CDR1 as LGHNT and CDR2 as FRNRAP. This specimen comes from a study of blood T cell repertoires in COVID-19. Study information: Some COVID-19 samples were acute and others convalescent; all came from the United States, Italy and Spain. From T cells, B-cell-depleted T cells, or PBMCs came the material, which was cDNA or gDNA.

The protocol was immunoSEQ multiplex PCR, while the TCRdb copy is restricted to in-frame clones and leaves out a portion. The table lists some 210,000 clones, approximately 91% of them singletons. This rearrangement joins TRBV12-5 to TRBJ1-2; tentatively, D is TRBD1 (5 bases). Sample: peripheral blood. The receptor comes from a woman aged 35 to 49 with acute or convalescent COVID-19. The CDR3 reads CASGLAPPGHPNYGYTF. The CDR3 DNA reads TGTGCTAGTGGTTTGGCCCCCCCAGGGCACCCTAACTATGGCTACACCTTC.